The clone carrying this TCR beta chain has ten or more counts. The antigen remains undetermined. The CDR3 is cut off 3 residues early in the read; its end comes from the germline J gene. The data derive from a study of T cell clonality in common variable immunodeficiency. Study outcomes and limitations: CVID patient heterogeneity limited repertoire-clinical complication correlations. Shared TCRbeta clones were fewer between CVID subjects than controls. CVID subjects had higher TCRbeta clonality than healthy controls, most marked in about a third.

The V gene's germline CDR1 is LNHDA and CDR2 SQIVND (reference sequence). Trimming at V came to 6 bases and at J to 4 bases, leaving 9 bases not matched to a gene. The CDR3 extends over 15 amino acids. Generated by immunoSEQ multiplex PCR, the TCRdb table keeps only in-frame clones and is missing some. This sample comprises more than 65,000 clones, none seen once only. Sequencing used peripheral blood mononuclear cells. The sequence was obtained from a person aged 18 to 75 in good health. The rearrangement joins TRBV19 to TRBJ1-5, with 7 bases aligning to TRBD1. The sequenced CDR3 bases are TGTGCCAGTAGGACCGTAACAGGGGATAATCAGCCC. This sequence encodes CASRTVTGDNQP. The entire CDR3 is CASRTVTGDNQPQHF.